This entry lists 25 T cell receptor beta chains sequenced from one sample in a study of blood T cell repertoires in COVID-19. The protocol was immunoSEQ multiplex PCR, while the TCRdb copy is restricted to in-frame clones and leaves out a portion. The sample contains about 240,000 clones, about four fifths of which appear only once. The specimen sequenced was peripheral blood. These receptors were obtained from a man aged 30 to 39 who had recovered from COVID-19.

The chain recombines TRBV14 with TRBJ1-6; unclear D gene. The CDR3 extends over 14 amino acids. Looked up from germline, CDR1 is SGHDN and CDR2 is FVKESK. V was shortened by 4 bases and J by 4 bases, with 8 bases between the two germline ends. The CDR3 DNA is TGTGCCAGCAGCCTGACACTGTATAATTCACCCCTCCACTTT. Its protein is CASSLTLYNSPLHF.

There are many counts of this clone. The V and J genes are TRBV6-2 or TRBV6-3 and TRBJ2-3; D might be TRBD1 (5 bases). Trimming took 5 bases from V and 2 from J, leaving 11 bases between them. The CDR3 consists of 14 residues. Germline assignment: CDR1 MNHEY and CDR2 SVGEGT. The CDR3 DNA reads TGTGCCAGCAGTATGGGGCAGCACACAGATACGCAGTATTTT. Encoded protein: CASSMGQHTDTQYF.

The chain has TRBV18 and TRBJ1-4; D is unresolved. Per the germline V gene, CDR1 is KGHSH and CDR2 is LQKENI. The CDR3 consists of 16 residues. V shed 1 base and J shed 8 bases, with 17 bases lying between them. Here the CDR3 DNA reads TGTGCCAGCTCACCACAAAGCGGGGATGTAGGCGAAAAACTGTTTTTT. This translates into CASSPQSGDVGEKLFF.

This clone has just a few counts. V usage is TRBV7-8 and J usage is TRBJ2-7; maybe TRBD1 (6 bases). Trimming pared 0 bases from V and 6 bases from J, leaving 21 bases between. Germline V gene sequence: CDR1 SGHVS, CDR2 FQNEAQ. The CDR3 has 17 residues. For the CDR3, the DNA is TGTGCCAGCAGCTTAGCGAGGCCACACAGGGTAGGCGTCGAGCAGTACTTC. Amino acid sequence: CASSLARPHRVGVEQYF.

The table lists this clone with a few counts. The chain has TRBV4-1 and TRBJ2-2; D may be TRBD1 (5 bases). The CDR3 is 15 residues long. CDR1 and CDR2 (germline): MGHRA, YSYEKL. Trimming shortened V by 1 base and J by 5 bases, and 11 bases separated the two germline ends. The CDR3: CASSQAWAGTGELFF. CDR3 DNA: TGCGCCAGCAGCCAAGCCTGGGCAGGGACCGGGGAGCTGTTTTTT.

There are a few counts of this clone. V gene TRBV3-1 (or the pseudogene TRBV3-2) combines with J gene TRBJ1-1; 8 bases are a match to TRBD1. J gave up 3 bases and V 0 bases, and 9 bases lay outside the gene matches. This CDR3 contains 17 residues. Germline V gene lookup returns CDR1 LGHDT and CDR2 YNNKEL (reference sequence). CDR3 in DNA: TGTGCCAGCAGCCAAGATCCCCAGGGGGCGCGGTACACTGAAGCTTTCTTT. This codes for CASSQDPQGARYTEAFF.

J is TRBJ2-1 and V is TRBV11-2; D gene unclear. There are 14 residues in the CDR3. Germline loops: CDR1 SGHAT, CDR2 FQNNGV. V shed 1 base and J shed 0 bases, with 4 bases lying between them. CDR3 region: CASSLGPSYNEQFF. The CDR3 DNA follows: TGTGCCAGCAGCTTAGGGCCCTCCTACAATGAGCAGTTCTTC. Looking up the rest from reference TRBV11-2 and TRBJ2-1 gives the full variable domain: EAGVAQSPRYKIIEKRQSVAFWCNPISGHATLYWYQQILGQGPKLLIQFQNNGVVDDSQLPKDRFSAERLKGVDSTLKIQPAKLEDSAVYLCASSLGPSYNEQFFGPGTRLTVL.

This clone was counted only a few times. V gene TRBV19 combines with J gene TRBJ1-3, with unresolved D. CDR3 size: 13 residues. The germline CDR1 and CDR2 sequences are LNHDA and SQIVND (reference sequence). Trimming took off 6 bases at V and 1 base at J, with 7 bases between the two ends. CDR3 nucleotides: TGTGCCAGTAGCCGGGGATCTGGAAACACCATATATTTT. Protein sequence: CASSRGSGNTIYF.

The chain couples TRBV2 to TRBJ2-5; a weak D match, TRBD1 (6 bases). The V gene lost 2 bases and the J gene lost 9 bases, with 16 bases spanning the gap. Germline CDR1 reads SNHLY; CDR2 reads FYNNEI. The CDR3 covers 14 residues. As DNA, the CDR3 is TGTGCCAGCAGTGAAATCTGGGGGCTCATGGCCCAGTACTTC. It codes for CASSEIWGLMAQYF.

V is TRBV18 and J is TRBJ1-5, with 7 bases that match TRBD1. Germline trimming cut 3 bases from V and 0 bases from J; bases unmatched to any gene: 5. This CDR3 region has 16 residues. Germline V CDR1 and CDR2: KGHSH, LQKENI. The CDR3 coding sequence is TGTGCCAGCTCACCCGGGACAGCCTATAGCAATCAGCCCCAGCATTTT. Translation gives CASSPGTAYSNQPQHF.

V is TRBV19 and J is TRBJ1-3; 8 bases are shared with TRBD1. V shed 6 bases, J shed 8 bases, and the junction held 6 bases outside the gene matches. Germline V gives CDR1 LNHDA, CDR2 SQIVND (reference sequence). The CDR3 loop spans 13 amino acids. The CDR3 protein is CASSSQGAYTIYF. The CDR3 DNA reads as TGTGCCAGTAGCAGTCAGGGGGCCTACACCATATATTTT.

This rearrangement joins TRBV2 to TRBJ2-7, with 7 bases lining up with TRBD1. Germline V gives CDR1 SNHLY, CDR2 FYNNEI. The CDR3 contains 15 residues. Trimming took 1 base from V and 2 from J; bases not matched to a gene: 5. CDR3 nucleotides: TGTGCCAGCAGTGAAGGACAGGGTGGGACCTACGAGCAGTACTTC. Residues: CASSEGQGGTYEQYF.

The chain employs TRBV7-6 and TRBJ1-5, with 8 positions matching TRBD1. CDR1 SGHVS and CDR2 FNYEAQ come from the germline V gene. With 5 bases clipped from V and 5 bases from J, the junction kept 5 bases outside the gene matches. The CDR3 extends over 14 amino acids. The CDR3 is CASSKDRGHQPQHF. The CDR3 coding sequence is TGTGCCAGCAGCAAAGACAGGGGCCATCAGCCCCAGCATTTT.

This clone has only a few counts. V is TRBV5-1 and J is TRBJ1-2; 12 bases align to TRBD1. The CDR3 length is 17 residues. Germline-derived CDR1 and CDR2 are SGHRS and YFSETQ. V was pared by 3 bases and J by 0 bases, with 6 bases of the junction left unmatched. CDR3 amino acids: CASSWGQGAKANYGYTF. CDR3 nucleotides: TGCGCCAGCAGCTGGGGACAGGGGGCTAAAGCTAACTATGGCTACACCTTC.

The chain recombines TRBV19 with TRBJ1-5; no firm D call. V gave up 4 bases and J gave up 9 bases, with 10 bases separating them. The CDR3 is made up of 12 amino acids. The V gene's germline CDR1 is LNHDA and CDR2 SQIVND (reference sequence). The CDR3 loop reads CASSTPPGPQHF. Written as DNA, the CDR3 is TGTGCCAGTAGTACCCCCCCCGGGCCCCAGCATTTT.

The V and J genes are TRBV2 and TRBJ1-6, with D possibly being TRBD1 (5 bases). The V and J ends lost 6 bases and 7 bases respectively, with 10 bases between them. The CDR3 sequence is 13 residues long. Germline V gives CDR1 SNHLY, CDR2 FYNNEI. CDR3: CASRLQGNSPLHF. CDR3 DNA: TGTGCCAGCAGACTTCAGGGAAATTCACCCCTCCACTTT.

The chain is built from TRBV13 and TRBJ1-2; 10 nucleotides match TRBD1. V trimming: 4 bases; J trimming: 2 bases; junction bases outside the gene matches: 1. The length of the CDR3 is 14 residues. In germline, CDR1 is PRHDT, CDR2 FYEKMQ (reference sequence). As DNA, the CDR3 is TGTGCCAGCAGCTCGGACAGGGGGAACTATGGCTACACCTTC. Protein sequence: CASSSDRGNYGYTF.

CDR3 DNA sequence: TGTGCCAGCAGCTTAGACAGGGGTGGCGAAAAACTGTTTTTT. Its protein is CASSLDRGGEKLFF. This chain connects TRBV7-2 to TRBJ1-4, with 7 bases fitting TRBD1. With V trimmed by 1 base and J by 8 bases, 4 bases remained unmatched. CDR3 length: 14 amino acids. Germline V gene data show CDR1 as SGHTA and CDR2 as FQGNSA. The variable domain in full, with the rest retrieved from reference TRBV7-2 and TRBJ1-4, is GAGVSQSPSNKVTEKGKDVELRCDPISGHTALYWYRQSLGQGLEFLIYFQGNSAPDKSGLPSDRFSAERTGGSVSTLTIQRTQQEDSAVYLCASSLDRGGEKLFFGSGTQLSVL.

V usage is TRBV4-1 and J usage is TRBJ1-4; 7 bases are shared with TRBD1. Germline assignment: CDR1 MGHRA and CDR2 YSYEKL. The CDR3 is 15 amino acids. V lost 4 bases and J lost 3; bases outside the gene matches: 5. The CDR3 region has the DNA TGCGCCAGCAGCCTGACAGGGACGGCTAATGAAAAACTGTTTTTT. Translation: CASSLTGTANEKLFF.

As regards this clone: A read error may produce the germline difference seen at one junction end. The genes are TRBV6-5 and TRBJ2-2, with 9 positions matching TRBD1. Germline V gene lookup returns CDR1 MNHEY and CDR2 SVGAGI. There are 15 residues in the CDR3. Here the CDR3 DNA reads TGTGCCAGCCATCCGACAGGGGGGAACCCCGGGGAGCTGTTTTTT. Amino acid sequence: CASHPTGGNPGELFF.

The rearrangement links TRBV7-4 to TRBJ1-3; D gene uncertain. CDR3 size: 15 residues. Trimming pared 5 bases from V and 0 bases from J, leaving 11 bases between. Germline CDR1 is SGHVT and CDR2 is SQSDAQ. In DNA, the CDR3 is TGTGCCAGCAGCGACTCACGGAACTCTGGAAACACCATATATTTT. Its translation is CASSDSRNSGNTIYF.

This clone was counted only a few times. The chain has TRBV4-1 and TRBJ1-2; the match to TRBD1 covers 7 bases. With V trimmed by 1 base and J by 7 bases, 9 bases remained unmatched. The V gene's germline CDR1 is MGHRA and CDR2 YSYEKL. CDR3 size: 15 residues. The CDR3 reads CASSQGPGTERGYTF. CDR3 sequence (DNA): TGCGCCAGCAGCCAAGGACCCGGGACAGAACGTGGCTACACCTTC.

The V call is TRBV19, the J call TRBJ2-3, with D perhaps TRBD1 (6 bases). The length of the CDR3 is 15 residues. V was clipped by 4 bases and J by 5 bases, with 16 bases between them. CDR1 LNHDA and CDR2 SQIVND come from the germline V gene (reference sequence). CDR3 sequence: CASSSPGTNIDTQYF. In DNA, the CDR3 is TGTGCCAGTAGTAGCCCCGGGACAAATATAGATACGCAGTATTTT.

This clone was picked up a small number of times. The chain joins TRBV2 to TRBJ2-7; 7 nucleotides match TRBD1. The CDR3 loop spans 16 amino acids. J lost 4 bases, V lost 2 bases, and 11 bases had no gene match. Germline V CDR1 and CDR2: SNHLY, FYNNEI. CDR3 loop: CASSETRQGVGYEQYV. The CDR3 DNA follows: TGTGCCAGCAGTGAAACCCGGCAGGGGGTTGGGTACGAGCAGTACGTC.

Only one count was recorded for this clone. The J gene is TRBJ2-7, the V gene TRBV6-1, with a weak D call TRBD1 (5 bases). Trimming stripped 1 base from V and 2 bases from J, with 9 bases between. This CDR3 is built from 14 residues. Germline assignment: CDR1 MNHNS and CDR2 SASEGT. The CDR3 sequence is CASSEGLTAYEQYV. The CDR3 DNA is TGTGCCAGCAGTGAAGGGCTGACAGCCTACGAGCAGTACGTC.